The entry below gives a single TCR beta chain sequence along with its context. Antigen specificity is unknown. This specimen belongs to a study of cytomegalovirus exposure and HLA in healthy donors. Overall study context: In an early release, HLA-typed donors contributed 75 million to 85 million unique TCR sequences. Findings of the study overall: Rates of TCR association differed by HLA locus in a later analysis, with DRB1 highest and HLA-C lowest. No immune exposure information besides CMV serostatus was available.

PCR was performed using 60 Vbeta and 13 Jbeta primers. The table came from immunoSEQ multiplex PCR; TCRdb's copy has only in-frame clones and leaves some out. The ten top clones account for 3% to 4%, within a sample of some 96,000 clones. Sequenced material: PBMCs. The receptor's source is a woman in her thirties in good health and CMV-seronegative.

The CDR3 reads CASSYSNRGVYNEQFF. The CDR3, as DNA: TGTGCCAGCAGTTACTCGAACCGGGGGGTGTACAATGAGCAGTTCTTC. The V and J genes are TRBV6-5 and TRBJ2-1; 7 bases match TRBD2. The germline V gene has CDR1 MNHEY and CDR2 SVGAGI. CDR3 length: 16 residues. V lost 0 bases and J lost 4; bases outside the gene matches: 6.